The clone carrying this TCR beta chain showed up just a few times. Its specificity is not known. Stem cell-like memory, regulatory, central memory and naive CD4+ cells were sorted via CD45RO/CCR7/CD25/CD127/CD95/CD27. The sample comes from a study of beta chain features in type 1 diabetes. Findings and limits, study-wide: cDNA sequencing could over-represent cells with high TCR expression. Naive, central memory and Treg TCRB repertoires seemed to resemble each other more closely in patients than they did in healthy donors.

The isolated RNA, all of it, was reverse transcribed, so expressed TCRB transcripts were what got sequenced. The repertoire was sequenced with immunoSEQ multiplex PCR; TCRdb's copy has only in-frame clones and lacks some. The table shows some 40,000 clones, with 49% occurring only once. The clonotype originates from a young woman in good health. Sequenced: central memory CD4+ T cells from blood.

The CDR3: CASSEPSGGKETQYF. The CDR3 DNA reads TGCGCCAGCAGTGAGCCCAGCGGGGGGAAAGAGACCCAGTACTTC. V usage is TRBV10-2 and J usage is TRBJ2-5; TRBD2 matches 9 bases. J lost 3 bases, V lost 2 bases, and 4 bases had no gene match. The germline CDR1 and CDR2 sequences are WSHSY and SAAADI. The CDR3 spans 15 residues.